Following are 18 T cell receptor beta chains from one sample sequenced in a study of graft-versus-host responses after intestinal transplantation. Assay: immunoSEQ multiplex PCR; the TCRdb copy retains only in-frame clones and omits some. Among 24,000 or so clones listed, approximately 87% were seen once. The specimen comprised PBMCs, sampled 28 days after intestinal transplant. All receptors come from a human patient who received an intestinal transplant, so some T cells may come from the graft donor.

This clone was found a few times. The V gene is TRBV5-1, the J gene TRBJ2-1; TRBD2 aligns across 9 bases. The trim removed 0 bases at V and 5 bases at J, leaving 3 bases unmatched. Per germline, CDR1 SGHRS and CDR2 YFSETQ. This CDR3 region has 15 residues. The CDR3 DNA reads as TGCGCCAGCAGCTTGGTGGCGGGGGGGCACAATGAGCAGTTCTTC. Protein product: CASSLVAGGHNEQFF.

This clone was detected once. Because it lacks the conserved phenylalanine or tryptophan at the end, this CDR3 is likely a read error. This chain joins TRBV5-5 and TRBJ1-6; D is undetermined. V lost 6 bases, J lost 4 bases, and 11 bases lay in between. This CDR3 is 14 amino acids long. Germline loops: CDR1 SGHKS, CDR2 YYEKEE (reference sequence). DNA for the CDR3: TGTGCCAGCAACTCTCAGGAGTATAATTCACCCCTCCACCTT. Its translation is CASNSQEYNSPLHL.

V gene TRBV7-8 combines with J gene TRBJ2-3; TRBD2 agrees at 10 bases. The ends lost 1 base at V and 1 base at J; junction bases unmatched: 5. CDR1 is SGHVS and CDR2 is FQNEAQ in the germline V gene. The CDR3 length is 17 residues. The chain's CDR3 is CASSLVSSGRGTDTQYF. For the CDR3, the DNA is TGTGCCAGCAGCTTAGTTTCTAGCGGGAGAGGCACAGATACGCAGTATTTT. The full variable domain, in which reference TRBV7-8 and TRBJ2-3 provide the parts outside the CDR3, is GAGVSQSPRYKVAKRGQDVALRCDPISGHVSLFWYQQALGQGPEFLTYFQNEAQLDKSGLPSDRFFAERPEGSVSTLKIQRTQQEDSAVYLCASSLVSSGRGTDTQYFGPGTRLTVL.

The chain is built from TRBV13 and TRBJ1-2; 8 bases line up with TRBD1. Trimming cost V 5 bases and J 2 bases; bases outside gene matches: 10. This CDR3 region has 16 residues. Germline V gene data show CDR1 as PRHDT and CDR2 as FYEKMQ (reference sequence). The DNA of the CDR3 is TGTGCCAGCAGCAGAGGGACAGGACTCGAGAACTATGGCTACACCTTC. Translation gives CASSRGTGLENYGYTF.

V usage is TRBV2 and J usage is TRBJ2-2; D remains ambiguous. Germline V gives CDR1 SNHLY, CDR2 FYNNEI. V dropped 5 bases and J dropped 3 bases, with 1 base sitting between them. The CDR3 has 11 amino acids. The CDR3 DNA follows: TGTGCCAGCAGTTACACCGGGGAGCTGTTTTTT. It encodes CASSYTGELFF. Together with reference TRBV2 and TRBJ2-2, the CDR3 gives the full variable domain: EPEVTQTPSHQVTQMGQEVILRCVPISNHLYFYWYRQILGQKVEFLVSFYNNEISEKSEIFDDQFSVERPDGSNFTLKIRSTKLEDSAMYFCASSYTGELFFGEGSRLTVL.

V gene TRBV19 combines with J gene TRBJ2-1; 15 bases map to TRBD2. Germline CDR1 is LNHDA and CDR2 is SQIVND (reference sequence). CDR3 length equals 17 residues. V was clipped by 5 bases and J by 5 bases; unmatched bases: 7. The CDR3 bases are TGTGCCAGTAGTTGGGGACTAGCGGGAGGCAGACACAATGAGCAGTTCTTC. Residues: CASSWGLAGGRHNEQFF.

J is TRBJ1-2 and V is TRBV6-6, with no clear D. CDR3 length equals 16 residues. CDR1 is MNHNY, CDR2 SVGAGI, per germline (reference sequence). Trimming cost V 2 bases and J 3 bases, with 16 bases left between them. In DNA form, the CDR3 reads TGTGCCAGCAGTTACGGGCCGGCCGGTCATGACTATGGCTACACCTTC. This sequence encodes CASSYGPAGHDYGYTF.

The CDR3 DNA follows: TGTGCCAGCAGCCAAGCCACCGGGACTAGCGGGAGTAGCTCCTACAATGAGCAGTTCTTC. Encoded protein: CASSQATGTSGSSSYNEQFF. V is TRBV14 and J is TRBJ2-1; 14 nucleotides line up with TRBD2. There are 20 residues in the CDR3. V lost 1 base to trimming and J lost 0 bases; unmatched junction nucleotides: 8. Germline V gives CDR1 SGHDN, CDR2 FVKESK.

This chain links TRBV2 with TRBJ2-5, with 7 bases that match TRBD2. Germline CDR1 and CDR2: SNHLY and FYNNEI. This CDR3 region has 14 residues. Trimming took 6 bases from V and 7 from J; bases not matched to a gene: 11. In DNA, the CDR3 is TGTGCCAGCAGACTCCCAGGGTGGGGGGGGACCCAGTACTTC. Translated, it gives CASRLPGWGGTQYF.

The V gene is TRBV5-4, the J gene TRBJ2-3, with D possibly TRBD1 on 5 matching bases. The CDR3 extends over 15 amino acids. Per the germline V gene, CDR1 is SGHNT and CDR2 is YYREEE (reference sequence). Trimming pared 3 bases from V and 5 bases from J, leaving 16 bases between. CDR3 sequence reads: CASSSPADQGDTQYF. CDR3 in DNA: TGTGCCAGCAGCTCCCCAGCTGACCAGGGAGATACGCAGTATTTT.

The V gene is TRBV2, the J gene TRBJ2-7; D is possibly TRBD2 (6 bases). From germline, CDR1 is SNHLY and CDR2 FYNNEI. V shed 6 bases and J shed 0 bases, with 12 bases lying between them. The CDR3 is made up of 14 amino acids. The CDR3 loop reads CASRGTPSSYEQYF. The CDR3 coding sequence is TGTGCCAGCAGGGGGACTCCTAGCTCCTACGAGCAGTACTTC.

V is TRBV18 and J is TRBJ2-5; TRBD2 is a possible D gene (7 bases). Germline assignment: CDR1 KGHSH and CDR2 LQKENI. V was shortened by 2 bases and J by 5 bases, with 12 bases between the two germline ends. The CDR3 is 14 residues long. Here the CDR3 reads CASSPSGGHETQYF. CDR3 nucleotide sequence: TGTGCCAGCTCACCATCGGGGGGCCATGAGACCCAGTACTTC.

This clone occurred a few times. This chain uses TRBV5-4 with TRBJ2-1; 8 bases are shared with TRBD2. The CDR3 runs to 15 residues. V shed 4 bases and J 0 bases; nucleotides not matched to a gene: 3. Germline V gene sequence: CDR1 SGHNT, CDR2 YYREEE (reference sequence). Here the CDR3 reads CASSAGTSSYNEQFF. In DNA, the CDR3 is TGTGCCAGCAGCGCCGGGACTAGCTCCTACAATGAGCAGTTCTTC.

V and J are TRBV4-1 and TRBJ2-7; 12 positions agree with TRBD1. The CDR3 is 16 amino acids. CDR1 is MGHRA, CDR2 YSYEKL, per germline. Trimming cost V 6 bases and J 5 bases; bases outside gene matches: 11. For the CDR3, the DNA is TGCGCCAGCAGTCTAACTCCGGGGACAGGGGGCGACGAGCAGTACTTC. Translation: CASSLTPGTGGDEQYF.

The chain links TRBV4-1 to TRBJ2-3; D might be TRBD2 (6 bases). Germline lookup yields CDR1 MGHRA and CDR2 YSYEKL. With 0 bases removed from V and 0 bases from J, the gap between germline ends came to 13 bases. The CDR3 spans 17 residues. The CDR3 protein is CASSQEGTPKSTDTQYF. The CDR3 bases are TGCGCCAGCAGCCAAGAGGGGACTCCCAAAAGCACAGATACGCAGTATTTT.

V and J are TRBV4-1 and TRBJ1-3, with 10 bases that match TRBD1. The V and J ends lost 4 bases and 3 bases, in that order; junction bases with no gene match: 3. Germline CDR1 MGHRA, CDR2 YSYEKL. CDR3 length: 15 residues. The CDR3, as DNA: TGCGCCAGCAGCCGGTGGGACAGGGGTGGAAACACCATATATTTT. It yields the protein CASSRWDRGGNTIYF.

This clone showed up just once. This chain links TRBV29-1 with TRBJ2-2; 7 nucleotides match TRBD1. The CDR3 totals 15 residues. Germline lookup yields CDR1 SQVTM and CDR2 ANQGSEA. V shed 3 bases, J shed 4 bases, and the junction held 8 bases outside the gene matches. The CDR3 here is CSVEERGHGTGELFF. The CDR3 nucleotides are TGCAGCGTTGAGGAAAGGGGGCACGGCACCGGGGAGCTGTTTTTT.

As regards this clone: One end of the junction is discordant with germline, which a read error may explain. The chain carries TRBV15 and TRBJ1-3; D is uncertain. Per the germline V gene, CDR1 is LNHNV and CDR2 is YYDKDF (reference sequence). The CDR3 consists of 17 residues. In nucleotides, the CDR3 is TGTGCCACCAGCCGAGAACTGGACGCTCGCTCTGGAAACACCATATATTTT. Its protein is CATSRELDARSGNTIYF.